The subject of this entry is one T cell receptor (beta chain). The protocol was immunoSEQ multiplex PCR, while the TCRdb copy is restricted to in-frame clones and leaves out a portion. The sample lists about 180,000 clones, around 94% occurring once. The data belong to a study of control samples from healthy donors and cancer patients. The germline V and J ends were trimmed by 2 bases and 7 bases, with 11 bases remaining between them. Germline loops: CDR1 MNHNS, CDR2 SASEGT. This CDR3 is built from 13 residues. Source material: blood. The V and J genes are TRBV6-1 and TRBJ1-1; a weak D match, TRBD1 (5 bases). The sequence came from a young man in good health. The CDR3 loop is CASSELGVGEAFF. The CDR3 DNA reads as TGTGCCAGCAGTGAATTGGGGGTCGGTGAAGCTTTCTTT.